This T cell receptor beta chain was sequenced during a study of post-analysis software for immune sequencing data. With respect to this clonotype: Its antigen is as yet unknown.

Unique molecular identifiers were built into the TCR beta cDNA libraries. A population of about 0.9 to 10 million T cells gave rise to about 500,000 cDNA molecules. TCRdb itself ran the PCR reads through MiXCR, one entry per CDR3 protein. The sample includes fewer than 850,000 distinct CDR3 sequences, just under 30% seen only once; the top ten take more than 0.45%. Study-wide results and caveats: There was significantly lower normalized Chao1 diversity in multiple sclerosis patients than in controls. Under F measure analysis, samples from one preparation batch co-clustered strongly.

The sample was blood. The TCR was taken from a girl between 10 and 17 years old with multiple sclerosis.

In nucleotides, the CDR3 is TGCAGTGCGGGGGGACTGTCCAGCAATCAGCCCCAGCATTTT. It translates to CSAGGLSSNQPQHF. This rearrangement joins TRBV20-1 to TRBJ1-5, with D possibly TRBD1 on 5 matching bases. Germline values: CDR1 DFQATT, CDR2 SNEGSKA (reference sequence). This CDR3 is built from 14 residues. V dropped 6 bases and J dropped 1 base, with 13 bases sitting between them.